This entry lists 2 T cell receptor beta chains sequenced from one sample in a study of CD8 T cells in ankylosing spondylitis. MiXCR was run by TCRdb on the 5' RACE reads, yielding one entry per CDR3 protein. Of 250,000 to 400,000 distinct CDR3 sequences in the sample, under 14% are singletons; the top ten hold 9.1%. Source material: blood, either unsorted or a sorted T cell fraction (not recorded which). The receptors come from a female donor with ankylosing spondylitis or in good health (not recorded which).

This clonotype has at least ten counts. The CDR3 nucleotides read TGTGCCACTACCTCCCTTTTTCAGGGGAACACTGAAGCTTTCTTT. This encodes CATTSLFQGNTEAFF. The chain combines TRBV6-1 with TRBJ1-1; D possibly corresponds to TRBD1 (5 bases). The CDR3 has 15 amino acids. Germline V gene sequence: CDR1 MNHNS, CDR2 SASEGT. Trimming removed 10 bases at V and 1 base at J, with 19 bases between.

V is TRBV6-5 and J is TRBJ2-7; weak D call: TRBD1 (6 bases). V was clipped by 6 bases and J by 8 bases, with 11 bases between them. This CDR3 region has 11 residues. Germline values: CDR1 MNHEY, CDR2 SVGAGI. CDR3 amino acids: CASSLQGKQYF. The DNA for the CDR3 is TGTGCCAGCAGCCTACAGGGAAAGCAGTACTTC.